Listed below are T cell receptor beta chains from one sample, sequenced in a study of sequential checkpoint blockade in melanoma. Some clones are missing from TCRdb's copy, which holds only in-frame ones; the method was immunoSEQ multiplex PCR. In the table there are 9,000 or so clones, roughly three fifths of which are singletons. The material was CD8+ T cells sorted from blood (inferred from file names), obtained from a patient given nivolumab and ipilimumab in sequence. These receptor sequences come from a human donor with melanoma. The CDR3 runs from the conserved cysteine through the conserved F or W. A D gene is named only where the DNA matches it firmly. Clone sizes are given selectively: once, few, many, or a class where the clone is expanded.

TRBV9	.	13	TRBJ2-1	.	TGTGCCAGCAGCGTAGATTTTCCCTATGAGCAGTTCTTC	CASSVDFPYEQFF
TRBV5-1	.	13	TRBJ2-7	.	TGCGCCAGTAGTGCAGGGGTACGCTACGAGCAGTACTTC	CASSAGVRYEQYF
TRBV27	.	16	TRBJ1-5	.	TGTGCCAGCAGCGCGGACATTCTACTGAGCAATCAGCCCCAGCATTTT	CASSADILLSNQPQHF
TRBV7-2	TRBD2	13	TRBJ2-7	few	TGCGCCAGCAGCGGGGATGGGAGGGACGAGCAGTACTTC	CASSGDGRDEQYF
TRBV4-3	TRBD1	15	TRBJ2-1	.	TGCGCCAGCAGCTTTTCGACAGGGGGGGCCTATGAGCAGTTCTTC	CASSFSTGGAYEQFF
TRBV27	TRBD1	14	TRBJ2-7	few	TGTGCCAGCAGTGACTACCGACAGGGAAACGAGCAGTACTTC	CASSDYRQGNEQYF
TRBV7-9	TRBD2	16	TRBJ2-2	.	TGTGCCAGCAGCTTCACGCGGGAGAGGAACACCGGGGAGCTGTTTTTT	CASSFTRERNTGELFF
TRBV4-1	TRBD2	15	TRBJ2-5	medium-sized	TGCGCCAGCAGCCAAGAGACGGGACTAAGTGGGACCCAGTACTTC	CASSQETGLSGTQYF
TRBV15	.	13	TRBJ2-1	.	TGTGCCACCAGCAGAGATCTCGCGAATGAGCAGTTCTTC	CATSRDLANEQFF
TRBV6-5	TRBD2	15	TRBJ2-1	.	TGTGCCAGCAGTGGGGGGGGAAGCTCCTACAATGAGCAGTTCTTC	CASSGGGSSYNEQFF
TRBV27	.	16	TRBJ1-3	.	TGTGCCAGCAGGCGGGGGGGTCAAAGCTCTGGAAACACCATATATTTT	CASRRGGQSSGNTIYF
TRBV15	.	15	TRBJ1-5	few	TGTGCCACCAGCAGAGTGCCAGGGGGCAATCAGCCCCAGCATTTT	CATSRVPGGNQPQHF
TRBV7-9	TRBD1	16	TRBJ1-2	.	TGTGCCAGCAGCGCCCCTGGCCGACAGGGGACCTATGGCTACACCTTC	CASSAPGRQGTYGYTF
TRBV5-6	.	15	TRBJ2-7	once	TGTGCCAGCAGCCCGAGTTGGCGGGTCGGTAACGAGCAGTACTTC	CASSPSWRVGNEQYF
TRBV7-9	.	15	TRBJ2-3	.	TGTGCCAGCAGCTTAGCTGGGAGTACCACAGATACGCAGTATTTT	CASSLAGSTTDTQYF